This T cell receptor beta chain was retrieved from a study of human T cells and chemical hapten exposure. For the study at large: Epicutaneous patch tests delivered 0.01% DPC to the upper back, with evaluation at 6 days.

The CDR3 length is 15 residues. V lost 5 bases and J 0 bases, leaving 11 bases between the germline ends. Germline V CDR1 and CDR2: SGHTA, FQGNSA. This clonotype has a count of ten or more. Its antigen is not known. Original handling: A per-sample median of roughly 97,000 TCRs was observed, with a range of roughly 20,000 to 750,000. Using its own MiXCR run on the RACE reads, TCRdb lists one record per CDR3 protein. What appears here as the V and J calls and clone size reflects TCRdb's work, not the paper's. Seen here are fewer than 45,000 distinct CDR3 sequences, 3.5% to 4% observed once, and the top ten hold around 26%. This sample's time point: patch test 1, 2 weeks after DPC sensitization. Specified treatment: therapeutic diphenylcyclopropenone sensitization with weekly scalp DPC. The starting material, unfractionated whole blood, was used for total RNA extraction. Blood draws came first, before each patch test.

General study findings and limits: High-frequency TCRs, those above 1 in 1000, stayed the same after DPC sensitization.

The receptor was derived from a man aged 50 to 59 with alopecia areata. Some clones in this sample may be carry-over from other donors' samples. V and J are TRBV7-2 and TRBJ1-3, with a tentative D call TRBD1 (5 bases). The material was whole blood, obtained in connection with sensitization to the hapten diphenylcyclopropenone (DPC). The CDR3 coding sequence is TGTGCCAGCAGCCCGAGAGACAGCTCTGGAAACACCATATATTTT. As protein: CASSPRDSSGNTIYF.